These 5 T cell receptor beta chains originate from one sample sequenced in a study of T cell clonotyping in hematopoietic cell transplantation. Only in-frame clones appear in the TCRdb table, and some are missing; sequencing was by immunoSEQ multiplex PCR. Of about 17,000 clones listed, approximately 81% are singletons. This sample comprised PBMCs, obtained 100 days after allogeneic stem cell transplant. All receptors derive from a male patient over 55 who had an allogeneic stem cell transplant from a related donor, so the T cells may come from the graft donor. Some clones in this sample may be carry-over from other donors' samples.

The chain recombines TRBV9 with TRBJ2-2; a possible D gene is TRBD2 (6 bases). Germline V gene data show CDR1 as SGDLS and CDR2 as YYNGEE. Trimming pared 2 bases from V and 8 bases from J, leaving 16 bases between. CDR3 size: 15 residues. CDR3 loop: CASSVETSWAGELFF. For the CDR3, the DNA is TGTGCCAGCAGCGTCGAGACTAGTTGGGCAGGGGAGCTGTTTTTT.

CDR3 DNA: TGTGCCAGCAGCTTAATCTCGGCACAAGAGACCCAGTACTTC. Protein product: CASSLISAQETQYF. The chain joins TRBV11-2 to TRBJ2-5; D gene unclear. Germline loops: CDR1 SGHAT, CDR2 FQNNGV. CDR3 length: 14 amino acids. Trimming removed 2 bases from V and 2 bases from J, with 9 bases in between.

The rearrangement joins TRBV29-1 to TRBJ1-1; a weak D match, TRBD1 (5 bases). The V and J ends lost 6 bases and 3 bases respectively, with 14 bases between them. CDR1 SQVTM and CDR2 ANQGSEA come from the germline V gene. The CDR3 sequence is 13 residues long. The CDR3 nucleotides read TGCAGCGTGGAATTCCAGGGCGACACTGAAGCTTTCTTT. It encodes CSVEFQGDTEAFF.

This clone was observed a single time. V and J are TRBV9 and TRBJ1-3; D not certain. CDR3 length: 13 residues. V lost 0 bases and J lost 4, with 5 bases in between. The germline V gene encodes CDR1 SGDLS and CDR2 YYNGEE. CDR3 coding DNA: TGTGCCAGCAGCGTAGAACAGGGAAACACCATATATTTT. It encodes CASSVEQGNTIYF.

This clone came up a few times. The CDR3, as DNA: TGTGCCAGCAGCTTTAACATAATCAACACTGAAGCTTTCTTT. It specifies CASSFNIINTEAFF. This chain joins TRBV11-1 and TRBJ1-1; D is uncertain. The CDR3 has 14 amino acids. Between the trimmed V and J ends, which lost 3 bases and 2 bases, there was a span of 10 bases. CDR1 SGHAT and CDR2 FQDESV come from the germline V gene (reference sequence).